The clone carrying this T cell receptor beta chain was picked up many times. The study amplified TCR beta CDR3 regions using RNA transcripts. Investigators did first-round RT-PCR with HTBI primers, then second-round multiplex PCR. TCRdb called the multiplex PCR reads again in MiXCR, with one record for every CDR3 protein. The profile covers around 170,000 distinct CDR3 sequences, with 37% appearing a single time and under 6.5% taken by the ten largest. This sample stems from a study of Graves' ophthalmopathy and Graves' hyperthyroidism. Ophthalmopathy donors were characterized by moderate-to-severe activity, CAS of at least 3, NOSPECS of at least 4, and duration under 3 months. Patients were excluded if they had other autoimmune diseases or uncontrolled infections, and likewise if pregnancy or lactation applied. The PBMCs were taken from around 10 ml of fresh peripheral blood. The source is a woman between 40 and 55 years old with Graves' ophthalmopathy. Sequenced material: peripheral blood.

CDR3 nucleotides: TGTGCCAGCAGCTTATCCCCAGGGAACACTGAAGCTTTCTTT. It encodes CASSLSPGNTEAFF. V usage is TRBV7-3 and J usage is TRBJ1-1; D remains ambiguous. The CDR3 sequence is 14 residues long. The V gene lost 2 bases and the J gene lost 1 base, with 8 bases spanning the gap. CDR1 SGHTA and CDR2 FQGTGA come from the germline V gene.